This T cell receptor beta chain came from a study of blood T cell repertoires in COVID-19. Study processing details: Amplification of reference gene primers was used by the study to estimate nucleated cell counts. Some clones are missing from TCRdb's copy, which holds only in-frame ones; the method was immunoSEQ multiplex PCR. V and J calls and clone size are copied from that table; D and trimming were computed from the DNA. Of 250,000 to 300,000 clones listed, approximately 85% are singletons. Participants reported their clinical history, and cohort assignment relied on those reports. The CDR3 is made up of 17 amino acids. From germline, CDR1 is MDHEN and CDR2 SYDVKM. Trimming cost V 4 bases and J 7 bases; bases outside gene matches: 18.

The TCR originated in a woman between 45 and 60 years old who had recovered from COVID-19. The chain combines TRBV28 with TRBJ1-2, with TRBD1 matching 7 bases. The source material was PBMCs or T cells enriched from blood (not recorded which). The CDR3 sequence is CASSSSTGKWHGLGYTF. The CDR3, as DNA: TGTGCCAGCAGTTCCTCGACAGGGAAATGGCATGGGCTTGGCTACACCTTC.